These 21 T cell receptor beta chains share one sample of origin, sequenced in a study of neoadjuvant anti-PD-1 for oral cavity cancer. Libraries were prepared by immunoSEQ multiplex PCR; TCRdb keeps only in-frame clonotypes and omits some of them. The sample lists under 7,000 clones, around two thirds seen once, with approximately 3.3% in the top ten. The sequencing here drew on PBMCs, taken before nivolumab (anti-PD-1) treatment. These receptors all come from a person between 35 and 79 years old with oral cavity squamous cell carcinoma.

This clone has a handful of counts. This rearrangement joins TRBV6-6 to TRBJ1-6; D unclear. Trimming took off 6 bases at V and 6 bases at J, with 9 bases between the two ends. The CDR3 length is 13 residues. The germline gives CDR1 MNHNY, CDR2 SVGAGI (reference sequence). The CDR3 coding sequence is TGTGCCAGCAGCAACCTATTTAATTCACCCCTCCACTTT. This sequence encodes CASSNLFNSPLHF.

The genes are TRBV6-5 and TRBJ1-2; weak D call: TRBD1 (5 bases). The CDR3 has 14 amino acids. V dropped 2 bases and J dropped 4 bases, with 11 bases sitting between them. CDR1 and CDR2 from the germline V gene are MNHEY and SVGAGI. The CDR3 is CASSYAGGFYGYTF. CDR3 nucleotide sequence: TGTGCCAGCAGTTACGCTGGGGGTTTCTATGGCTACACCTTC.

This CDR3 is CASSPDSNQPQHF. The CDR3 DNA sequence: TGTGCCAGCAGCCCGGACTCCAATCAGCCCCAGCATTTT. The chain carries TRBV7-2 and TRBJ1-5; D remains ambiguous. Germline V lookup: CDR1 SGHTA, CDR2 FQGNSA. V shed 5 bases and J shed 3 bases, with 8 bases lying between them. The CDR3 has 13 amino acids.

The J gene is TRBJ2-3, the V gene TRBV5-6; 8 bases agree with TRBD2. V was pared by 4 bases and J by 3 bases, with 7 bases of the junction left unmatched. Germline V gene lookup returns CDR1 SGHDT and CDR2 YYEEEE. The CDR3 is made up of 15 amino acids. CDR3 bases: TGTGCCAGCAGCCGGCCGGGGGGGCCAACAGATACGCAGTATTTT. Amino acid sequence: CASSRPGGPTDTQYF.

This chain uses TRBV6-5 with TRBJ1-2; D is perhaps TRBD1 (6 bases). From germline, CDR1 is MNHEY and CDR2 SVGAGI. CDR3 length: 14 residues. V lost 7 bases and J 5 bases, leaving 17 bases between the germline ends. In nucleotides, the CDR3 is TGTGCCAGCACCCAGACGGGGGCGGGGTATGGCTACACCTTC. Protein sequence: CASTQTGAGYGYTF.

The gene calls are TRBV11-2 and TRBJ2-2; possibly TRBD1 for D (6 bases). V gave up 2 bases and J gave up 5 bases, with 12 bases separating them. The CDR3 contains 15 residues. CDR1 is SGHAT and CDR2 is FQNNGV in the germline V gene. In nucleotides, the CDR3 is TGTGCCAGCAGCTTAACAGGGCTGGTGACCGGGGAGCTGTTTTTT. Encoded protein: CASSLTGLVTGELFF.

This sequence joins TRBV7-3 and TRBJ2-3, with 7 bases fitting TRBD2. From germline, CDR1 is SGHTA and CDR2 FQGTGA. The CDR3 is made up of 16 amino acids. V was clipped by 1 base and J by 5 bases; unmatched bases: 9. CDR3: CASSLNVGGVGDTQYF. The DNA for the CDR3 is TGTGCCAGCAGCTTAAATGTGGGAGGGGTTGGAGATACGCAGTATTTT.

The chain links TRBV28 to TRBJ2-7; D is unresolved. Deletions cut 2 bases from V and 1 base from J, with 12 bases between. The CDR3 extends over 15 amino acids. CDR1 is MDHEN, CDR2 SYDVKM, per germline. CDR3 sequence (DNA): TGTGCCAGCAGTTTAAACCAACCGGGTTCCTACGAGCAGTACTTC. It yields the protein CASSLNQPGSYEQYF.

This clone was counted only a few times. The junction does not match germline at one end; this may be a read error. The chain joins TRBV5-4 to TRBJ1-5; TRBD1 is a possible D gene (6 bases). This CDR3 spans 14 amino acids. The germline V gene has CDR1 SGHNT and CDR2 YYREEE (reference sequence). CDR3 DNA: TGTGCCAGCAGTTTGGACAGAGCCCATCAGCCCCAGCATTTT. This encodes CASSLDRAHQPQHF.

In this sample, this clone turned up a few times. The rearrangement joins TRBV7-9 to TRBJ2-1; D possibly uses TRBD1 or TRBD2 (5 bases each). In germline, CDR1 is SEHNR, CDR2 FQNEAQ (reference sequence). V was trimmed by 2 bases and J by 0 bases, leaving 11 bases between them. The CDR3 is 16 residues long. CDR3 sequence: CASSLNRGPSYNEQFF. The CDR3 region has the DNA TGTGCCAGCAGCTTAAACCGGGGACCCTCCTACAATGAGCAGTTCTTC.

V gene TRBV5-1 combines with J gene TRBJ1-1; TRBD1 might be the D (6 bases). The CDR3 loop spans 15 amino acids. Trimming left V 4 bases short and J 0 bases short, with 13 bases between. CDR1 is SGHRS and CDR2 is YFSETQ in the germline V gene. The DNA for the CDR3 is TGCGCCAGCAGCGTCGGGGGCGGGATGAACACTGAAGCTTTCTTT. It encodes CASSVGGGMNTEAFF.

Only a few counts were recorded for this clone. The CDR3 here is CASTLRPGGNQPQHF. The CDR3 bases are TGTGCCAGCACCCTTCGACCGGGAGGGAATCAGCCCCAGCATTTT. This chain links TRBV19 with TRBJ1-5; unclear D gene. Germline-derived CDR1 and CDR2 are LNHDA and SQIVND (reference sequence). Trimming pared 9 bases from V and 4 bases from J, leaving 19 bases between. The CDR3 sequence is 15 residues long.

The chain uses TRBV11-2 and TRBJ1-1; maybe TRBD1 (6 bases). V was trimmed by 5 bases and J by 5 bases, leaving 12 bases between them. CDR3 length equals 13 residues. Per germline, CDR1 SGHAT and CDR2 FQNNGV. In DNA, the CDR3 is TGTGCCAGCAGCCTTGGGGGGCCGACTGAAGCTTTCTTT. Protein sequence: CASSLGGPTEAFF.

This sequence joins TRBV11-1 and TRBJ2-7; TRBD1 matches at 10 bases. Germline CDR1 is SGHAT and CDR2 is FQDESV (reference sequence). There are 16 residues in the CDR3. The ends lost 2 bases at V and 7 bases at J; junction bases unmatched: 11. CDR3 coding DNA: TGTGCCAGCAGCTTATCCGGGACAGGGGAGTGGCGGGAGCAGTACTTC. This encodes CASSLSGTGEWREQYF. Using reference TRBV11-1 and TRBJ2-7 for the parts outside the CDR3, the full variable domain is EAEVAQSPRYKITEKSQAVAFWCDPISGHATLYWYRQILGQGPELLVQFQDESVVDDSQLPKDRFSAERLKGVDSTLKIQPAELGDSAMYLCASSLSGTGEWREQYFGPGTRLTVT.

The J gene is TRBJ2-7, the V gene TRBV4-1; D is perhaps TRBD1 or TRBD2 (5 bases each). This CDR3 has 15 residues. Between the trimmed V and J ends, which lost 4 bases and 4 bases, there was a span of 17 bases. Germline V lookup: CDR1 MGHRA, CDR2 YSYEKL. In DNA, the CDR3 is TGCGCCAGCAGCCCCGGGGCAGCTCGCAGGTACGAGCAGTACTTC. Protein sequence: CASSPGAARRYEQYF.

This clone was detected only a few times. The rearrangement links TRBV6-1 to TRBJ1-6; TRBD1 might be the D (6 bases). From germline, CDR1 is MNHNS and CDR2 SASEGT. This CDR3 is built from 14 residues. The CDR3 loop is CAIAGGARNSPLHF. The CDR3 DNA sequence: TGTGCTATCGCTGGGGGGGCAAGGAATTCACCCCTCCACTTT.

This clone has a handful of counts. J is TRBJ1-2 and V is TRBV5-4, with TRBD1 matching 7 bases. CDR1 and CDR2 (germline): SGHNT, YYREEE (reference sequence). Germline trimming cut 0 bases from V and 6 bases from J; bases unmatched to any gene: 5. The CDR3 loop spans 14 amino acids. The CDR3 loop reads CASSLAGRGDGYTF. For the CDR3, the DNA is TGTGCCAGCAGCTTGGCCGGCAGGGGGGATGGCTACACCTTC.

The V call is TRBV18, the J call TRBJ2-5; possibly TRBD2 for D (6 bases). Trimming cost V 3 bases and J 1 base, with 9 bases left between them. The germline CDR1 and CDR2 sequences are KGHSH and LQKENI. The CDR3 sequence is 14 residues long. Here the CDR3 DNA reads TGTGCCAGCTCACCGGACTACCTCCAAGAGACCCAGTACTTC. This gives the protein CASSPDYLQETQYF.

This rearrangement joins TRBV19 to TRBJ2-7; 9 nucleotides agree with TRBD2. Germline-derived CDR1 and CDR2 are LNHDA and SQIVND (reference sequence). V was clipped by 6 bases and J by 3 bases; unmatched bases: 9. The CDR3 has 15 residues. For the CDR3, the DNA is TGTGCCAGTAGCACACCGCGGGGGGGCGGCTACGAGCAGTACTTC. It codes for CASSTPRGGGYEQYF.

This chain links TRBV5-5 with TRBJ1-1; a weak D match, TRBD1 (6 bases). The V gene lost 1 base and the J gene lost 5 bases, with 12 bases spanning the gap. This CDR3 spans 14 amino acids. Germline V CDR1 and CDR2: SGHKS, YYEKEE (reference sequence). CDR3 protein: CASSLTGSRTEAFF. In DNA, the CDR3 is TGTGCCAGCAGCTTGACAGGGTCCAGGACTGAAGCTTTCTTT. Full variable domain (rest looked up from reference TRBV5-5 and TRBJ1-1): DAGVTQSPTHLIKTRGQQVTLRCSPISGHKSVSWYQQVLGQGPQFIFQYYEKEERGRGNFPDRFSARQFPNYSSELNVNALLLGDSALYLCASSLTGSRTEAFFGQGTRLTVV.

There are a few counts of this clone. This CDR3 is CASSPEGGANYGYTF. The CDR3 nucleotides are TGCGCCAGCAGCCCAGAAGGGGGCGCTAACTATGGCTACACCTTC. The chain links TRBV4-1 to TRBJ1-2; 7 bases map to TRBD1. The CDR3 sequence is 15 residues long. J was trimmed by 0 bases and V by 4 bases; bases with no gene match: 5. Germline V gene lookup returns CDR1 MGHRA and CDR2 YSYEKL.